This T cell receptor (beta chain) appears in the sequencing data of a study of shared T cell receptors in the human thymus. This clone was seen once. Method: immunoSEQ multiplex PCR; TCRdb's copy keeps in-frame clones and lacks some. This table has around 340,000 clones, roughly 94% appearing once. The CDR3 totals 15 residues. The germline gives CDR1 LGHNA, CDR2 YNFKEQ. V lost 3 bases and J 6 bases, leaving 17 bases between the germline ends. This TCR came from a human donor. Sequencing used thymocytes. This chain connects TRBV4-2 to TRBJ1-2, with a tentative D call TRBD1 (5 bases). The CDR3 protein is CASSQSEREGDGYTF. CDR3 nucleotides: TGTGCCAGCAGCCAGTCGGAGAGGGAAGGGGATGGCTACACCTTC.